These 29 T cell receptor beta chains came from one sample sequenced in a study of T cells expressing NK-cell markers. TCRdb derives one entry per CDR3 protein from the 5' RACE reads, leaving out DNA. This listing includes 350,000 to 500,000 distinct CDR3 sequences. Specimen: blood T cells: a sorted CD56 or NKG2C T cell subset, CD4+ or CD8+ T cells, or bulk PBMC T cells (not recorded which). These receptors came from a woman aged 18 to 69 in good health.

The chain joins TRBV21-1 to TRBJ2-1; TCRdb calls TRBD2, which cannot be checked without DNA. TRBV21-1 is recorded as a pseudogene. The CDR3 is 23 residues long. This CDR3 reads CASSKELPFRLAGIASSYNEQFF.

The chain couples TRBV12-3 or TRBV12-4 to TRBJ1-1. This CDR3 has 15 amino acids. CDR3: CASSFGGALNTEAFF.

The chain combines TRBV18 with TRBJ2-2; TCRdb's D call, TRBD1, is unchecked because there is no DNA. CDR1 is KGHSH and CDR2 is LQKENI in the germline V gene. The CDR3 runs 16 residues. CDR3 residues: CASSPGQGKVNGELFF.

This rearrangement joins TRBV20-1 to TRBJ2-3; TCRdb designates TRBD2, a call that cannot be tested without DNA. The germline V gene has CDR1 DFQATT and CDR2 SNEGSKA (reference sequence). The CDR3 spans 16 residues. CDR3 region: CSARREAGASTDTQYF.

The V and J genes are TRBV20-1 and TRBJ2-1; no DNA is available, so the TRBD1 call from TCRdb remains unchecked. The CDR3 consists of 15 residues. CDR1 and CDR2 from the germline V gene are DFQATT and SNEGSKA (reference sequence). This CDR3 is CSASGGRGSYNEQFF.

This chain joins TRBV7-9 and TRBJ2-5. The CDR3 consists of 14 residues. Germline CDR1 and CDR2: SEHNR and FQNEAQ (reference sequence). This CDR3 reads CASSLVSLEETQYF.

The gene calls are TRBV7-3 and TRBJ2-2; TCRdb's D call, TRBD1, is unchecked because there is no DNA. The CDR3 spans 16 residues. Per the germline V gene, CDR1 is SGHTA and CDR2 is FQGTGA. The CDR3 sequence: CASSLMGRGGTGELFF. The variable domain in full, completed from reference TRBV7-3 and TRBJ2-2, reads GAGVSQTPSNKVTEKGKYVELRCDPISGHTALYWYRQSLGQGPEFLIYFQGTGAADDSGLPNDRFFAVRPEGSVSTLKIQRTERGDSAVYLCASSLMGRGGTGELFFGEGSRLTVL.

The chain uses TRBV6-2 or TRBV6-3 and TRBJ1-5; TCRdb designates TRBD1, a call that cannot be tested without DNA. The CDR3 totals 15 residues. CDR1 and CDR2 from the germline V gene are MNHEY and SVGEGT. The CDR3 sequence is CASSTDRGENQPQHF.

The V gene is TRBV5-1, the J gene TRBJ2-1; TCRdb indicates TRBD2, and absent DNA this call remains unverified. Germline CDR1 reads SGHRS; CDR2 reads YFSETQ. The CDR3 length is 13 residues. The CDR3 is CASSAGTSYEQFF.

The CDR3 spells CASSLRRRTDTQYF. The genes are TRBV12-3 or TRBV12-4 and TRBJ2-3. The CDR3 covers 14 residues.

The J gene is TRBJ2-7, the V gene TRBV20-1; with no DNA, the TCRdb D assignment of TRBD2 cannot be verified. Germline-derived CDR1 and CDR2 are DFQATT and SNEGSKA (reference sequence). This CDR3 has 15 amino acids. The CDR3 protein is CSARDLGTEGSEQYF.

V and J are TRBV5-4 and TRBJ2-2; the TCRdb call, TRBD1, lacks DNA for checking. Germline-derived CDR1 and CDR2 are SGHNT and YYREEE (reference sequence). The CDR3 length is 15 residues. The CDR3 spells CASSTRVTNTGELFF.

The J gene is TRBJ2-2, the V gene TRBV19; TCRdb reports TRBD2, a call that lacks DNA to check it against. In germline, CDR1 is LNHDA, CDR2 SQIVND (reference sequence). This CDR3 comprises 14 residues. CDR3 in amino acids: CASNLGLAAGELFF.

The J gene is TRBJ2-5, the V gene TRBV13; TCRdb returns TRBD1, unconfirmable since there is no DNA. This CDR3 is 15 amino acids long. Germline-derived CDR1 and CDR2 are PRHDT and FYEKMQ (reference sequence). The CDR3 reads CASRQLPGQQETQYF.

The chain has TRBV9 and TRBJ2-3; TCRdb gives TRBD2 as the D gene, but with no DNA this cannot be confirmed. The CDR3 is made up of 15 amino acids. From germline, CDR1 is SGDLS and CDR2 YYNGEE. CDR3 in amino acids: CASSVGFGPSDTQYF. The full variable domain, its missing parts supplied by reference TRBV9 and TRBJ2-3, is DSGVTQTPKHLITATGQRVTLRCSPRSGDLSVYWYQQSLDQGLQFLIQYYNGEERAKGNILERFSAQQFPDLHSELNLSSLELGDSALYFCASSVGFGPSDTQYFGPGTRLTVL.

The rearrangement uses TRBV7-9 and TRBJ1-2. The V gene's germline CDR1 is SEHNR and CDR2 FQNEAQ (reference sequence). CDR3 length equals 15 residues. CDR3 amino acids: CASSGTDGPVYGYTF.

The V and J genes are TRBV29-1 and TRBJ2-6. The CDR3 contains 15 residues. Germline assignment: CDR1 SQVTM and CDR2 ANQGSEA. The CDR3 loop is CSVEDFQAGANVLTF.

The CDR3 loop reads CASSLGEGELFF. The V call is TRBV7-8, the J call TRBJ2-2; TCRdb selects TRBD2, and the lack of DNA leaves this call unchecked. This CDR3 is built from 12 residues. The germline gives CDR1 SGHVS, CDR2 FQNEAQ. Full variable domain (rest looked up from reference TRBV7-8 and TRBJ2-2): GAGVSQSPRYKVAKRGQDVALRCDPISGHVSLFWYQQALGQGPEFLTYFQNEAQLDKSGLPSDRFFAERPEGSVSTLKIQRTQQEDSAVYLCASSLGEGELFFGEGSRLTVL.

The rearrangement links TRBV25-1 to TRBJ1-6. The CDR3 consists of 12 residues. Germline V lookup: CDR1 MGHDK, CDR2 SYGVNS. The CDR3 loop reads CASSMGYSPLHF.

CDR3 amino acids: CSVLAGYEQYF. This chain connects TRBV29-1 to TRBJ2-7; the TCRdb call, TRBD2, lacks DNA for checking. The length of the CDR3 is 11 residues. Germline values: CDR1 SQVTM, CDR2 ANQGSEA.

The chain recombines TRBV4-3 with TRBJ2-2; TCRdb reports TRBD1, a call that lacks DNA to check it against. CDR1 LGHNA and CDR2 YSLEER come from the germline V gene. The CDR3 spans 17 residues. CDR3 amino acids: CASSQLGQGTNTGELFF.

V gene TRBV4-2 combines with J gene TRBJ2-1; TCRdb names TRBD1, which stays unverified in the absence of DNA. This CDR3 has 19 amino acids. The germline CDR1 and CDR2 sequences are LGHNA and YNFKEQ. The CDR3 reads CASSPRDRGIAGIYNEQFF.

The V gene is TRBV11-1, the J gene TRBJ2-1; no DNA is available, so the TRBD2 call from TCRdb remains unchecked. This CDR3 contains 18 residues. CDR1 and CDR2 from the germline V gene are SGHAT and FQDESV (reference sequence). The CDR3: CASSLEGGAGVSYNEQFF.

The chain carries TRBV19 and TRBJ2-5; as DNA is missing, the TRBD1 call by TCRdb cannot be tested. The CDR3 extends over 14 amino acids. Germline loops: CDR1 LNHDA, CDR2 SQIVND (reference sequence). The CDR3 here is CASSSSQGGETQYF.

This sequence joins TRBV6-2 or TRBV6-3 and TRBJ2-5. The CDR3 is 12 residues long. CDR1 is MNHEY and CDR2 is SVGEGT in the germline V gene. This CDR3 is CASSSYVGTQYF.

The chain combines TRBV27 with TRBJ1-4. CDR1 is MNHEY, CDR2 SMNVEV, per germline (reference sequence). The CDR3 totals 14 residues. The CDR3 sequence: CASSLTGANEKLFF.

Here the CDR3 reads CASSYSLLSLSSGGSYNEQFF. The gene calls are TRBV6-2 or TRBV6-3 and TRBJ2-1; the D gene TCRdb calls, TRBD2, cannot be checked with no DNA. CDR3 size: 21 residues. Germline-derived CDR1 and CDR2 are MNHEY and SVGEGT.

The chain is built from TRBV12-5 and TRBJ2-4; TCRdb's assignment of TRBD1 cannot be checked, as there is no DNA. CDR3 length: 16 amino acids. In germline, CDR1 is LGHNT, CDR2 FRNRAP. CDR3 region: CASGTPQGEGKNIQYF. Drawing the rest from reference TRBV12-5 and TRBJ2-4, the complete variable domain is DARVTQTPRHKVTEMGQEVTMRCQPILGHNTVFWYRQTMMQGLELLAYFRNRAPLDDSGMPKDRFSAEMPDATLATLKIQPSEPRDSAVYFCASGTPQGEGKNIQYFGAGTRLSVL.

The genes are TRBV5-1 and TRBJ2-1; the D call of TRBD2 rests on TCRdb alone, since no DNA is present to check it. The germline V gene encodes CDR1 SGHRS and CDR2 YFSETQ. The CDR3 consists of 17 residues. The CDR3 loop is CASSLGLAGALGNEQFF.